These 2 T cell receptor beta chains were all obtained from the same sample, sequenced in a study of blood T cell repertoires in COVID-19. Data came from immunoSEQ multiplex PCR; TCRdb stores just in-frame clones and leaves some out. The sample includes about 78,000 clones, more than 75% of them seen just once. Source material: peripheral blood. The receptors were sampled from a woman aged 55-69 years with acute or convalescent COVID-19.

This chain uses TRBV19 with TRBJ2-1; 7 nucleotides align to TRBD2. CDR3 length: 15 amino acids. Germline values: CDR1 LNHDA, CDR2 SQIVND (reference sequence). The V and J ends lost 1 base and 5 bases, in that order; junction bases with no gene match: 5. CDR3 residues: CASSIVGGNHNEQFF. DNA for the CDR3: TGTGCCAGTAGTATAGTGGGAGGGAACCACAATGAGCAGTTCTTC.

The chain employs TRBV12-3 or TRBV12-4 and TRBJ1-6; D is unresolved. Trimming removed 6 bases at V and 9 bases at J, with 9 bases between. CDR3 size: 12 residues. As DNA, the CDR3 is TGTGCCAGCAGAAAGAGAGGTTCACCCCTCCACTTT. This codes for CASRKRGSPLHF.